These T cell receptor beta chains were read from a single sample in a study of shared clonotypes between healthy human individuals. The assay was immunoSEQ multiplex PCR, and TCRdb's table has in-frame clones only and misses some. In the table there are roughly 2 million clones, almost 96% of which are singletons. Sequencing was carried out using naive CD4+ T cells sorted from blood. The receptors were sampled from a man aged 18 to 30 in good health. Each CDR3 is given with its conserved first and last residue. D genes are given only for firm matches.

TRBD1	TRBV7-2	TRBJ1-2	15	TGTGCCAGCAGCTTCGCCGGGACAGGGAACAATGGCTACACCTTC	CASSFAGTGNNGYTF
.	TRBV4-1	TRBJ1-5	14	TGCGCCAGCAGCCAAGATCTCAGTAATCAGCCCCAGCATTTT	CASSQDLSNQPQHF
.	TRBV18	TRBJ2-5	12	TGTGCCAGCTCACCACCCTCAGAGACCCAGTACTTC	CASSPPSETQYF
TRBD1	TRBV19	TRBJ2-2	14	TGTGCCAGTAGTATTGACAGGGGCACCGGGGAGCTGTTTTTT	CASSIDRGTGELFF
TRBD1	TRBV7-6	TRBJ1-1	16	TGTGCCAGCAGCCCCCGGGACAGGGAGGCTTACACTGAAGCTTTCTTT	CASSPRDREAYTEAFF
.	TRBV2	TRBJ1-5	13	TGTGCCAGCGGGATCCTCTCCAATCAGCCCCAGCATTTT	CASGILSNQPQHF
.	TRBV28	TRBJ1-4	12	TGTGCCAGCAGGCACAGGGCTGAAAAACTGTTTTTT	CASRHRAEKLFF
TRBD1	TRBV14	TRBJ1-3	14	TGTGCCAGCAGCAGGACAGGGGCTGGAAACACCATATATTTT	CASSRTGAGNTIYF
TRBD1	TRBV18	TRBJ1-2	14	TGTGCCAGCTCACCAGGGACAGGGGTCTATGGCTACACCTTC	CASSPGTGVYGYTF
.	TRBV4-3	TRBJ2-3	15	TGCGCCAGCAGCCAAGATTTGGCGGTTCGGGATACGCAGTATTTT	CASSQDLAVRDTQYF
.	TRBV2	TRBJ2-1	14	TGTGCCAGCAGTACGGAGCGGGCATACAATGAGCAGTTCTTC	CASSTERAYNEQFF